This TCR beta chain is drawn from a study of cytotoxic CD8 clonotypes in ibrutinib-treated CLL listed by TCRdb under 2021. About the investigation overall: In this cohort, some 16 patients were treatment-naive and approximately ten were relapsed/refractory, while some 18 had unmutated IGHV. Responses were partial in roughly 24 patients and complete in 2; after median around 65 months follow-up, about 14 stayed in remission and about twelve progressed. Response samples were taken after a median of roughly eleven months on treatment, ranging from roughly 6 to 36 months. On average, each sample had about 250,000 productive templates and tens of thousands of productive rearrangements. Of the roughly 86 people in the trial, 25 to 30 had longitudinal samples available. Cryopreserved peripheral blood mononuclear cells were collected at three points: before therapy, at response, and at either sustained remission or disease progression. Every sample from remission and from progressive disease was obtained while the patients were still on ibrutinib. The investigation overall reported the following: Clonality rose at ibrutinib response, remained stable during sustained remission, and dropped back toward baseline at progression. Sampling times were not matched between sustained-remission and progressing patients, and lymph node repertoires were not studied. Public clonotypes were rare and either contracted or stayed stable during treatment, and the rise in clonality at ibrutinib response reflected the expansion of private clonotypes. Baseline clonality exceeded that of age-matched healthy donors and correlated strongly with circulating CD8+ T-cell counts.

Interpreted using the paper, the time point label stands for: around 25 months on ibrutinib. For TCR beta library preparation, approximately 1.8 micrograms of genomic DNA was extracted from cryopreserved PBMCs. Longitudinal blood samples from CLL patients on ibrutinib monotherapy were analyzed using high-throughput TCR beta sequencing. The patients took part in an open-label, single-center phase 2 trial of ibrutinib monotherapy. As regards this clone: No antigen is known for it. There are no base qualities to consult, and no much larger clone falls within one base.

The germline V gene gives CDR1 as MGHDK and CDR2 as SYGVNS. Measured from the cysteine to the phenylalanine, the CDR3 is 14 residues long. Solely the CDR3 DNA is kept, with 42 bases framed from the first base. Relative to germline, V is missing 6 bases and J is missing 11 bases, with 9 bases of the junction outside any gene match. A MiSeq instrument was used for deep resolution sequencing, which targeted depths ranging from 1 in 1 million up to 1 in 200,000 T cells, with coverage averaging 10x for each clonotype. The immunoSEQ hsTCRB Kit was used to generate TCR beta libraries. As for how the authors treated the data: Data were analyzed with ImmunoSEQ Data Assistant and ImmunoSEQ Analyzer, with V, D and J genes assigned per IMGT definitions. Clonality, with values ranging from 0 to 1, was calculated as one minus the normalized Shannon entropy of productive rearrangement frequencies. Only overrepresented clonotypes making up at least 0.05% of each patient's repertoire were included in the public clonotype analysis. Repertoires from some 13 age-matched healthy donors in immuneACCESS were used as clonality controls. What TCRdb holds here is the immuneACCESS table cut down to in-frame rearrangements. Part of the clones is not present; checked against another copy, under half of the missing clones reflect an unresolved V gene, and the others are unexplained. D and trimming come from the DNA, and the V and J calls and clone size come from that table. The sample contains about 92,000 clones, roughly four fifths of them found a single time. The ten largest account for around 24% of the sample.

The V and J genes are TRBV25-1 and TRBJ1-6; 8 central bases correspond to TRBD1. The sequence came from a human donor with chronic lymphocytic leukemia. This specimen was PBMCs, taken after 24 months of ibrutinib treatment. The DNA sequence is TGTGCCAGCAGATCTGGACAGGGCTTTGCACCCCTCCACTTT. Its translation is CASRSGQGFAPLHF.